This T cell receptor beta chain emerged from a study of beta chain features in type 1 diabetes. The germline gives CDR1 SGHTA, CDR2 FQGTGA. V was cut by 4 bases and J by 0 bases, with 7 bases left in between. CDR3 length: 14 amino acids. This clone has only a few counts. What it recognizes is unknown. Points from the study as a whole: A moderate, significant TCRB CDR3 shortening appeared in type 1 diabetes across four CD4+ subsets.

TCRB transcripts that were expressed got sequenced, as all of the isolated RNA had been reverse transcribed. Method: immunoSEQ multiplex PCR; TCRdb's copy keeps in-frame clones and lacks some. In the table there are around 330,000 clones, approximately 11% of which are singletons. The sample consisted of naive CD4+ T cells from blood. The V gene is TRBV7-3, the J gene TRBJ1-3, with no clear D. This TCR was recovered from a woman younger than 45 in good health. CDR3 amino acids: CASSSDTSGNTIYF. In DNA form, the CDR3 reads TGTGCCAGCAGCTCAGACACCTCTGGAAACACCATATATTTT.